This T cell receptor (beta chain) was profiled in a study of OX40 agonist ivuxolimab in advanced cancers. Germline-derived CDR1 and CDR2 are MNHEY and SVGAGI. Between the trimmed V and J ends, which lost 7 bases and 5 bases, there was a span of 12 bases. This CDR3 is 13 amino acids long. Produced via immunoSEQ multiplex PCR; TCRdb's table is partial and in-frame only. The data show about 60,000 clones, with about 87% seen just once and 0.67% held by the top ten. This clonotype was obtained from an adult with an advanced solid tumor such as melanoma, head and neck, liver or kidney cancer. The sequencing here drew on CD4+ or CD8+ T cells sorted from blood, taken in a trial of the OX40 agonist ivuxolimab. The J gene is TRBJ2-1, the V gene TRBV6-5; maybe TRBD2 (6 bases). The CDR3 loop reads CASKGLTNNEQFF. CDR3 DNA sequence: TGTGCCAGCAAGGGACTGACGAACAATGAGCAGTTCTTC.